Presented here are 13 T cell receptor beta chains from one specimen sequenced in a study of blood T cell repertoires in COVID-19. Measured with immunoSEQ multiplex PCR; TCRdb has only the in-frame clones, and not every one. The repertoire consists of 300,000 to 350,000 clones, with 88% occurring once and the leading ten covering roughly 1.7%. The sample was peripheral blood. The receptors shown here come from a woman younger than 45 with COVID-19, enrolled during active disease.

The rearrangement links TRBV2 to TRBJ1-1; 10 bases are a match to TRBD1. V shed 6 bases, J shed 1 base, and the junction held 2 bases outside the gene matches. The CDR3 is made up of 14 amino acids. Germline lookup yields CDR1 SNHLY and CDR2 FYNNEI. CDR3 sequence (DNA): TGTGCCAGCAGGACAGGGGGCGGGAACACTGAAGCTTTCTTT. It encodes CASRTGGGNTEAFF.

The chain's CDR3 is CASSLARTSGEQFF. CDR3 DNA sequence: TGTGCCAGCAGCTTAGCGCGGACTAGCGGTGAGCAGTTCTTC. The chain uses TRBV7-2 and TRBJ2-1; 10 nucleotides line up with TRBD2. Germline CDR1 reads SGHTA; CDR2 reads FQGNSA. V shed 0 bases, J shed 9 bases, and the junction held 2 bases outside the gene matches. This CDR3 contains 14 residues.

The chain has TRBV6-5 and TRBJ1-2, with TRBD1 as a possible D gene (5 bases). The CDR3 runs to 15 residues. The V and J ends lost 2 bases and 5 bases respectively, with 15 bases between them. The V gene's germline CDR1 is MNHEY and CDR2 SVGAGI. CDR3 residues: CASSYGRGFRYGYTF. The CDR3 nucleotides are TGTGCCAGCAGTTACGGTCGGGGGTTTCGTTATGGCTACACCTTC.

The chain joins TRBV12-5 to TRBJ1-1; D gene ambiguous. CDR3 size: 12 residues. Germline assignment: CDR1 LGHNT and CDR2 FRNRAP. V lost 6 bases to trimming and J lost 6 bases, with 11 bases between them. The chain's CDR3 is CASGVFQAEAFF. The CDR3 DNA sequence: TGTGCTAGTGGGGTCTTTCAGGCTGAAGCTTTCTTT.

This chain uses TRBV30 with TRBJ2-7, with 9 bases fitting TRBD1. Looked up from germline, CDR1 is GTSNPN and CDR2 is SVGIG (reference sequence). Losses at the gene ends were 7 bases for V and 1 base for J; bases not matched to a gene: 5. The CDR3 runs to 13 residues. The CDR3 here is CASRTGESYEQYF. CDR3 DNA sequence: TGTGCCTCGAGGACAGGGGAATCCTACGAGCAGTACTTC.

V usage is TRBV5-1 and J usage is TRBJ2-1; TRBD1 aligns across 7 bases. This CDR3 is built from 16 residues. The V and J ends lost 1 base and 7 bases, in that order; junction bases with no gene match: 11. Germline V gene sequence: CDR1 SGHRS, CDR2 YFSETQ. In DNA, the CDR3 is TGCGCCAGCAGCTTGAATACCGGGACAGCCTTTAATGAGCAGTTCTTC. Protein product: CASSLNTGTAFNEQFF.

The rearrangement joins TRBV7-2 to TRBJ1-4; no firm D call. The CDR3 consists of 14 residues. V lost 5 bases to trimming and J lost 3 bases, with 10 bases between them. Germline loops: CDR1 SGHTA, CDR2 FQGNSA. This chain's CDR3 is CASSADAANEKLFF. CDR3 bases: TGTGCCAGCAGCGCAGATGCAGCTAATGAAAAACTGTTTTTT. Variable domain in full (rest from reference TRBV7-2 and TRBJ1-4): GAGVSQSPSNKVTEKGKDVELRCDPISGHTALYWYRQSLGQGLEFLIYFQGNSAPDKSGLPSDRFSAERTGGSVSTLTIQRTQQEDSAVYLCASSADAANEKLFFGSGTQLSVL.

V usage is TRBV5-1 and J usage is TRBJ2-1; the D is unclear. This CDR3 contains 12 residues. Germline V gene data show CDR1 as SGHRS and CDR2 as YFSETQ. Deletions cut 1 base from V and 7 bases from J, with 6 bases between. The CDR3 DNA sequence: TGCGCCAGCAGCTTGTTTCGTAATGAGCAGTTCTTC. Amino acid sequence: CASSLFRNEQFF.

Turning to this clone: Other DNA sequences within the sample encode an identical CDR3. J is TRBJ1-5 and V is TRBV19, with unresolved D. The ends were cut back, 3 bases at V and 1 base at J, with 7 bases in the middle. This CDR3 is 14 amino acids long. Per the germline V gene, CDR1 is LNHDA and CDR2 is SQIVND (reference sequence). CDR3 in DNA: TGTGCCAGTAGTATCGCGGTGAGCAATCAGCCCCAGCATTTT. Translation: CASSIAVSNQPQHF.

The gene calls are TRBV27 and TRBJ1-1; D unclear. The germline V and J ends were trimmed by 3 bases and 3 bases, with 8 bases remaining between them. This CDR3 has 13 amino acids. Germline V gives CDR1 MNHEY, CDR2 SMNVEV (reference sequence). Here the CDR3 DNA reads TGTGCCAGCAGTTTTAAAGAGGACACTGAAGCTTTCTTT. Protein product: CASSFKEDTEAFF.

The chain has TRBV10-3 and TRBJ2-5; weak D call: TRBD1 (6 bases). CDR1 is ENHRY and CDR2 is SYGVKD in the germline V gene. V shed 6 bases and J shed 6 bases, with 17 bases lying between them. The CDR3 runs to 14 residues. CDR3 DNA: TGTGCCATCAGCGGCACAGGGATGGAACAGACCCAGTACTTC. This codes for CAISGTGMEQTQYF.

The CDR3 DNA sequence: TGTGCCAGCAGCGCCCGGGACAGGGGGCACACTGAAGCTTTCTTT. Its protein is CASSARDRGHTEAFF. J is TRBJ1-1 and V is TRBV7-9; 12 nucleotides line up with TRBD1. The germline V gene encodes CDR1 SEHNR and CDR2 FQNEAQ (reference sequence). The V segment lost 5 bases and the J segment 3 bases; nucleotides outside the gene matches: 4. CDR3 size: 15 residues. The whole variable domain, filled in from reference TRBV7-9 and TRBJ1-1, reads DTGVSQNPRHKITKRGQNVTFRCDPISEHNRLYWYRQTLGQGPEFLTYFQNEAQLEKSRLLSDRFSAERPKGSFSTLEIQRTEQGDSAMYLCASSARDRGHTEAFFGQGTRLTVV.

The V gene is TRBV5-5, the J gene TRBJ1-5; D unresolved. Germline V lookup: CDR1 SGHKS, CDR2 YYEKEE (reference sequence). The V gene lost 1 base and the J gene lost 5 bases, with 10 bases spanning the gap. The CDR3 contains 14 residues. The CDR3 loop is CASSLKRADQPQHF. CDR3 in DNA: TGTGCCAGCAGCTTGAAGAGGGCGGATCAGCCCCAGCATTTT.